A selection of T cell receptor beta chains follows, all from one sample in a study of control samples from healthy donors and cancer patients. Sequenced by immunoSEQ multiplex PCR; TCRdb stores in-frame clones only, minus some. Of approximately 89,000 clones in the sample, over 75% were seen once. The specimen was blood. The receptors were gathered from a woman in her thirties or forties in good health. Each CDR3 is given with its conserved first and last residue. A D gene is named only where the DNA matches it firmly.

d_call | j_call | cdr3_length | v_call | cdr3_aa | cdr3_nt
TRBD1 | TRBJ2-3 | 15 | TRBV18 | CASSPTRGLSDTQYF | TGTGCCAGCTCACCTACGAGGGGGCTCTCAGATACGCAGTATTTT
TRBD1 | TRBJ2-2 | 15 | TRBV19 | CASRAGTENTGELFF | TGTGCCAGTAGGGCCGGGACAGAGAACACCGGGGAGCTGTTTTTT
NA | TRBJ2-7 | 13 | TRBV29-1 | CSVVGGPGSPSYF | TGCAGCGTTGTTGGGGGTCCAGGGTCTCCCTCGTACTTC
NA | TRBJ1-3 | 15 | TRBV5-4 | CASSPRAGAGNTIYF | TGTGCCAGCAGCCCCCGGGCAGGGGCTGGAAACACCATATATTTT
NA | TRBJ1-6 | 13 | TRBV18 | CASSPLRDSPLHF | TGTGCCAGCTCACCACTGAGGGATTCACCCCTCCACTTT
NA | TRBJ1-1 | 13 | TRBV5-1 | CASSFRVGTEAFF | TGCGCCAGCAGCTTCAGGGTAGGCACTGAAGCTTTCTTT
TRBD1 | TRBJ1-1 | 13 | TRBV9 | CASSADRDTEAFF | TGTGCCAGCAGCGCGGACAGGGACACTGAAGCTTTCTTT
NA | TRBJ1-2 | 14 | TRBV30 | CAWSRGGLGYGYTF | TGTGCCTGGAGTAGAGGGGGTCTCGGCTATGGCTACACCTTC
NA | TRBJ1-2 | 14 | TRBV30 | CAWSVGGSVYGYTF | TGTGCCTGGAGTGTAGGAGGGAGTGTCTATGGCTACACCTTC
TRBD1 | TRBJ2-5 | 15 | TRBV7-2 | CASRPPGQEMETQYF | TGTGCCAGCAGGCCCCCGGGACAGGAAATGGAGACCCAGTACTTC
NA | TRBJ1-4 | 12 | TRBV29-1 | CSVEAGSRELFF | TGCAGCGTTGAAGCCGGATCTAGGGAACTGTTTTTT
NA | TRBJ1-1 | 16 | TRBV5-1 | CASSLRGVAVNTEAFF | TGCGCCAGCAGCTTGCGAGGGGTTGCGGTGAACACTGAAGCTTTCTTT
TRBD1 | TRBJ1-2 | 14 | TRBV19 | CASRPGQGAYGYTF | TGTGCCAGTAGACCGGGACAGGGGGCCTATGGCTACACCTTC
NA | TRBJ1-3 | 16 | TRBV27 | CASSLKDPSSGNTIYF | TGTGCCAGCAGTTTAAAGGACCCAAGCTCTGGAAACACCATATATTTT
NA | TRBJ2-7 | 14 | TRBV19 | CASSIQPQVYEQYF | TGTGCCAGTAGTATACAACCCCAGGTCTACGAGCAGTACTTC
NA | TRBJ2-1 | 12 | TRBV9 | CASSVYGNEQFF | TGTGCCAGCAGTGTCTACGGGAATGAGCAGTTCTTC
NA | TRBJ1-4 | 16 | TRBV27 | CASSLSRGGINEKLFF | TGTGCCAGCAGTTTATCAAGGGGGGGAATTAATGAAAAACTGTTTTTT
NA | TRBJ1-5 | 15 | TRBV19 | CASSKGGAGNQPQHF | TGTGCCAGTAGTAAGGGAGGGGCAGGCAATCAGCCCCAGCATTTT